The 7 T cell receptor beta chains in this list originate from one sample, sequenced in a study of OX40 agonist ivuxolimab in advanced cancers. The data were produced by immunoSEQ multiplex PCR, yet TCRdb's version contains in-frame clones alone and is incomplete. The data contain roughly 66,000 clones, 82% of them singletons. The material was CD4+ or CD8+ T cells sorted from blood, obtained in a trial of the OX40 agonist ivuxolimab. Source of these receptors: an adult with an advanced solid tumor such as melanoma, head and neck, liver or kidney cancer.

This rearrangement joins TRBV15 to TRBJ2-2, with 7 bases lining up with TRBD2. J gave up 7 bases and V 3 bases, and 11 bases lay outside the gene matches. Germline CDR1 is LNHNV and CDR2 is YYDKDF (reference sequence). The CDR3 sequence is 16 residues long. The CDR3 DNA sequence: TGTGCCACCAGCAGTTACAGACGGACTAGGTTCGGGGAGCTGTTTTTT. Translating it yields CATSSYRRTRFGELFF.

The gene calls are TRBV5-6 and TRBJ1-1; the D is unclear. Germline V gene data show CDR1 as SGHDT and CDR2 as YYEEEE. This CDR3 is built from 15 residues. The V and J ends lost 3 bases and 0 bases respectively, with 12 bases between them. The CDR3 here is CASSSGRFMNTEAFF. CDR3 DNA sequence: TGTGCCAGCAGCTCCGGACGTTTCATGAACACTGAAGCTTTCTTT.

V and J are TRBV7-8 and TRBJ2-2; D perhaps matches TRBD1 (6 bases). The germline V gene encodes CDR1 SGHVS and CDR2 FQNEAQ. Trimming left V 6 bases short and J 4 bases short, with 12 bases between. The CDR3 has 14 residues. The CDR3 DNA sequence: TGTGCCAGCAGGCAACAGGGAGTCACCGGGGAGCTGTTTTTT. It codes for CASRQQGVTGELFF.

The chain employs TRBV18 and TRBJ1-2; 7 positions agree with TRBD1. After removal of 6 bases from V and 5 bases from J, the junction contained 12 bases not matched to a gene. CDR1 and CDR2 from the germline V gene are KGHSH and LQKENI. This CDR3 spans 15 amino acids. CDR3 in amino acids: CASSTETGDMYGYTF. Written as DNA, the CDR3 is TGTGCCAGCTCCACCGAAACAGGGGATATGTATGGCTACACCTTC.

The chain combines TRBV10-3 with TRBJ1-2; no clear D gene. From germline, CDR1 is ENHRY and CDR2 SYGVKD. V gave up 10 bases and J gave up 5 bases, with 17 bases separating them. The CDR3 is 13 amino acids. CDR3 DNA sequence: TGTGCCACCGGGTGGAGGGCGAGTTATGGCTACACCTTC. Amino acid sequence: CATGWRASYGYTF.

The CDR3 is CASSLRGDGRNEQFF. In DNA form, the CDR3 reads TGTGCCAGCAGCTTAAGAGGGGACGGGAGAAATGAGCAGTTCTTC. V is TRBV7-9 and J is TRBJ2-1, with D possibly matching TRBD2 (6 bases). From germline, CDR1 is SEHNR and CDR2 FQNEAQ (reference sequence). V was pared by 2 bases and J by 7 bases, with 15 bases between. The CDR3 has 15 residues.

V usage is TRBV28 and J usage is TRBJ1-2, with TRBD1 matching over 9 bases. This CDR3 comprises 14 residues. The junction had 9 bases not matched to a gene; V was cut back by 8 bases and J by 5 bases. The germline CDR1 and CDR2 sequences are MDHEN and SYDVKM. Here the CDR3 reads CASAGQGYLYGYTF. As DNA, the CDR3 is TGTGCCAGCGCTGGACAGGGGTATTTATATGGCTACACCTTC.